The subject of this entry is one TCR beta chain. The sample belongs to a study of T cell responses to AZD1222 COVID-19 vaccine. Only in-frame clones appear in the TCRdb table, and some are missing; sequencing was by immunoSEQ multiplex PCR. This sample has around 84,000 clones, with approximately 88% found just once. V trimming: 0 bases; J trimming: 7 bases; junction bases outside the gene matches: 11. CDR1 is GTSNPN and CDR2 is SVGIG in the germline V gene (reference sequence). The CDR3 contains 16 residues. This rearrangement joins TRBV30 to TRBJ1-2; 10 nucleotides match TRBD1. This sample comprised peripheral blood, obtained on day 0 of AZD1222 vaccination. The clonotype was recovered from an adult in good health. The CDR3 reads CAWSVPDRGVVVGYTF. DNA for the CDR3: TGTGCCTGGAGTGTACCGGACAGGGGGGTTGTGGTTGGCTACACCTTC.